These T cell receptor beta chains were read from a single sample in a study of CD8+ T cells in alopecia areata. The assay was immunoSEQ multiplex PCR, and TCRdb's table has in-frame clones only and misses some. The sample holds approximately 150,000 clones, approximately 60% seen once. The material sequenced was CD4+ T cells sorted from blood, taken at week 24, from a patient treated with tofacitinib. Every receptor here comes from a human donor with alopecia areata. CDR3s include the opening cysteine and the closing phenylalanine or tryptophan. D genes are given only for firm matches. Some rows mark clone size as missing; the rest say once, few, many or name a class of expanded clone.

j_call: TRBJ2-7
v_call: TRBV18
d_call: TRBD1
clone_size: NA
cdr3_aa: CASSTNQGASSYEQYF
cdr3_nt: TGTGCCAGCTCAACTAATCAGGGGGCCAGCTCCTACGAGCAGTACTTC

j_call: TRBJ2-7
v_call: TRBV11-3
d_call: TRBD1
clone_size: once
cdr3_aa: CASSSTGGYEQYF
cdr3_nt: TGTGCCAGCAGCTCAACAGGGGGCTACGAGCAGTACTTC

j_call: TRBJ1-2
v_call: TRBV19
d_call: NA
clone_size: NA
cdr3_aa: CASKRDGQHNYGYTF
cdr3_nt: TGTGCCAGTAAACGCGACGGGCAGCATAACTATGGCTACACCTTC

j_call: TRBJ2-6
v_call: TRBV10-3
d_call: NA
clone_size: NA
cdr3_aa: CAIRARQGGTSGANVLTF
cdr3_nt: TGTGCCATCAGGGCACGACAGGGAGGTACCTCTGGGGCCAACGTCCTGACTTTC

j_call: TRBJ1-1
v_call: TRBV2
d_call: NA
clone_size: NA
cdr3_aa: CASSVLMDTEAFF
cdr3_nt: TGTGCCAGCAGTGTGCTTATGGATACTGAAGCTTTCTTT

j_call: TRBJ2-3
v_call: TRBV29-1
d_call: NA
clone_size: few
cdr3_aa: CSVEGTDNTDTQYF
cdr3_nt: TGCAGCGTTGAAGGGACCGATAACACAGATACGCAGTATTTT

j_call: TRBJ2-5
v_call: TRBV6-5
d_call: NA
clone_size: NA
cdr3_aa: CASSYLRPSGSETQYF
cdr3_nt: TGTGCCAGCAGTTACCTAAGGCCCTCGGGCAGCGAGACCCAGTACTTC

j_call: TRBJ2-7
v_call: TRBV27
d_call: NA
clone_size: NA
cdr3_aa: CASWVGGAGGSYEQYF
cdr3_nt: TGTGCCAGCTGGGTAGGAGGGGCAGGGGGCTCCTACGAGCAGTACTTC

j_call: TRBJ1-5
v_call: TRBV30
d_call: TRBD1
clone_size: once
cdr3_aa: CAWSVKGAWQPQHF
cdr3_nt: TGTGCCTGGAGTGTCAAGGGGGCTTGGCAGCCCCAGCATTTT

j_call: TRBJ2-7
v_call: TRBV27
d_call: NA
clone_size: NA
cdr3_aa: CASSPWRGAAVEQYF
cdr3_nt: TGTGCCAGCAGCCCTTGGCGAGGCGCCGCCGTCGAGCAGTACTTC

j_call: TRBJ2-7
v_call: TRBV29-1
d_call: NA
clone_size: NA
cdr3_aa: CSVEVPGATYEQYF
cdr3_nt: TGCAGCGTTGAAGTCCCAGGGGCGACCTACGAGCAGTACTTC

j_call: TRBJ1-1
v_call: TRBV27
d_call: NA
clone_size: NA
cdr3_aa: CASSPRRQTEAFF
cdr3_nt: TGTGCCAGCAGTCCCAGGCGACAGACTGAAGCTTTCTTT

j_call: TRBJ1-1
v_call: TRBV19
d_call: NA
clone_size: NA
cdr3_aa: CASSSGFRAANTEAFF
cdr3_nt: TGTGCCAGTAGTAGCGGTTTCCGGGCAGCGAACACTGAAGCTTTCTTT

j_call: TRBJ2-7
v_call: TRBV7-6
d_call: TRBD1
clone_size: NA
cdr3_aa: CASSADRGSYEQYF
cdr3_nt: TGTGCCAGCAGCGCGGACAGGGGGTCCTACGAGCAGTACTTC

j_call: TRBJ2-1
v_call: TRBV6-5
d_call: NA
clone_size: NA
cdr3_aa: CASSRGGGLAEQFF
cdr3_nt: TGTGCCAGCAGCCGAGGGGGGGGCCTAGCTGAGCAGTTCTTC

j_call: TRBJ1-1
v_call: TRBV30
d_call: NA
clone_size: NA
cdr3_aa: CAWTAGMNTEAFF
cdr3_nt: TGTGCCTGGACGGCTGGAATGAACACTGAAGCTTTCTTT

j_call: TRBJ2-7
v_call: TRBV25-1
d_call: TRBD1
clone_size: NA
cdr3_aa: CASMYRDRVNEQYF
cdr3_nt: TGTGCCAGCATGTACCGGGACAGGGTCAACGAGCAGTACTTC

j_call: TRBJ2-3
v_call: TRBV29-1
d_call: TRBD2
clone_size: NA
cdr3_aa: CSVTSGFTDTQYF
cdr3_nt: TGCAGCGTTACTAGCGGTTTCACAGATACGCAGTATTTT

j_call: TRBJ2-7
v_call: TRBV30
d_call: NA
clone_size: NA
cdr3_aa: CAWSGRLRSYEQYF
cdr3_nt: TGTGCCTGGAGTGGCCGATTAAGATCCTACGAGCAGTACTTC

j_call: TRBJ2-7
v_call: TRBV7-9
d_call: NA
clone_size: NA
cdr3_aa: CASSSTGGPAYEQYF
cdr3_nt: TGTGCCAGCAGCTCAACGGGGGGCCCTGCCTACGAGCAGTACTTC

j_call: TRBJ1-2
v_call: TRBV7-2
d_call: TRBD1
clone_size: NA
cdr3_aa: CASSTGGVGYGYTF
cdr3_nt: TGTGCCAGCAGCACAGGGGGGGTCGGCTATGGCTACACCTTC

j_call: TRBJ2-1
v_call: TRBV7-8
d_call: NA
clone_size: NA
cdr3_aa: CASSLALNPGLSSYNEQFF
cdr3_nt: TGTGCCAGCAGCTTAGCCCTAAACCCGGGCCTAAGCTCCTACAATGAGCAGTTCTTC